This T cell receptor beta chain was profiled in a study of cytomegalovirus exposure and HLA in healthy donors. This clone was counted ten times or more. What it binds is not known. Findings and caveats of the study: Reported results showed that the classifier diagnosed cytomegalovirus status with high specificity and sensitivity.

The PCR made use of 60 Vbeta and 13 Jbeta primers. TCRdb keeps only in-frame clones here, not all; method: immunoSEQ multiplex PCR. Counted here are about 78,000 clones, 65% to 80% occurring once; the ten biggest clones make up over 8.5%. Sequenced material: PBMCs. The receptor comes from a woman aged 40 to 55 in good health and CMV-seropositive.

DNA of the CDR3: TGTGCCAGCAGTTTCAGCGGGCCCAGCTCCTACAATGAGCAGTTCTTC. As protein: CASSFSGPSSYNEQFF. V is TRBV27 and J is TRBJ2-1; a weak D match, TRBD2 (6 bases). This CDR3 spans 16 amino acids. Trimming removed 3 bases at V and 0 bases at J, with 12 bases between. Germline CDR1 is MNHEY and CDR2 is SMNVEV (reference sequence).